The present T cell receptor (beta chain) was sequenced within a study of PD-L1 blockade in urothelial cancer. Study overall: It was at 3 weeks (second dose) and 6 weeks after treatment start that blood was analyzed.

The germline CDR1 and CDR2 sequences are MDHEN and SYDVKM. Unmatched junction bases numbered 3, after V lost 4 bases and J lost 4 bases. The CDR3 loop spans 13 amino acids. Generated by immunoSEQ multiplex PCR, the TCRdb table keeps only in-frame clones and is missing some. The data contain 30,000 to 40,000 clones, 75% to 95% of them singletons. This clone was seen a few times. The sample here was PBMCs, taken around atezolizumab (anti-PD-L1) treatment. The rearrangement joins TRBV28 to TRBJ2-7; 8 bases are shared with TRBD2. The origin of this receptor is a man between 65 and 79 years old with urothelial cancer. CDR3 DNA: TGTGCCAGCAGTTCCAGCGGGAGTTACGAGCAGTACTTC. Protein sequence: CASSSSGSYEQYF.